A selection of T cell receptor beta chains follows, all from one sample in a study of blood T cells in healthy people across ages. In TCRdb, the 5' RACE reads were re-called with MiXCR into one record per CDR3 protein. Found here are around 970,000 distinct CDR3 sequences, 51% of them singletons; the top ten hold roughly a fifth. The sequenced sample was blood. These receptors originate from a woman aged 55-69 years in good health. CDR3s include the opening cysteine and the closing phenylalanine or tryptophan. Each record gives: D gene, J gene, V gene, clone size, CDR3 DNA, CDR3 protein. A D gene is named only where the DNA matches it firmly. Only some rows state a clone size, as once, few, many or a class for expanded clones.

TRBD2	TRBJ2-4	TRBV28	few	TGTGCCAGCAGTGGACTAGCGGGAGGGCCGGAGTCCAAAAACATTCAGTACTTC	CASSGLAGGPESKNIQYF
-	TRBJ2-1	TRBV12-3/TRBV12-4	-	TGTGCCAGCAGTAAACAGGGACCCGACAATGAGCAGTTCTTC	CASSKQGPDNEQFF
-	TRBJ2-5	TRBV6-1	-	TGTGCAGTTAGCCGGGCCTCTTACGAGACCCAGTACTTC	CAVSRASYETQYF
-	TRBJ2-5	TRBV5-1	-	TGCGCCAGCAGCCATTCTAGTTCCCAGGAGACCCAGTACTTC	CASSHSSSQETQYF
-	TRBJ2-6	TRBV2	few	TGTGCCAGCAGTGATGTCAGGGGAATTGGGGCCAACGTCCTGACTTTC	CASSDVRGIGANVLTF
-	TRBJ2-2	TRBV4-2	-	TGTGCCAGCAGCCAAGTGCTAGCCAACACCGGGGAGCTGTTTTTT	CASSQVLANTGELFF
-	TRBJ2-3	TRBV4-3	-	TGCGCCAGCAGCCAAGATTTCGTCACAGATACGCAGTATTTT	CASSQDFVTDTQYF
-	TRBJ2-3	TRBV9	-	TGTGCCAGCAGCAACACGGGGGCTAGCACAGATACGCAGTATTTT	CASSNTGASTDTQYF
-	TRBJ2-5	TRBV4-2	few	TGTGCCAGCAGCCAAGTACTAGCCGAGGAGACCCAGTACTTC	CASSQVLAEETQYF
-	TRBJ2-7	TRBV27	few	TGTGCCAGCAGTTTAAAGCCCCCACTGGCGGTCGCGTACGAGCAGTACTTC	CASSLKPPLAVAYEQYF
-	TRBJ2-7	TRBV10-3	many	TGTGCCATCAGTGAGGGGGGCACTTACGAGCAGTACTTC	CAISEGGTYEQYF
-	TRBJ2-5	TRBV28	once	TGTGCCAGCAGCCCCCCGCAGGTAGGAGAGACCCAGTACTTC	CASSPPQVGETQYF
TRBD2	TRBJ2-1	TRBV11-2	-	TGTGCCAGCAGTGCGGGAGGCCTCTACAATGAGCAGTTCTTC	CASSAGGLYNEQFF
-	TRBJ1-4	TRBV5-1	-	TGCGCCAGCAGCTTTGGTGGAGTAGGGACTAATGAAAAACTGTTTTTT	CASSFGGVGTNEKLFF
-	TRBJ2-7	TRBV27	-	TGTGCCAGCAAGGGCCGTACAGAGCTTTACGAGCAGTACTTC	CASKGRTELYEQYF
TRBD1	TRBJ2-5	TRBV5-4	-	TGTGCCAGCAGCGGACAGGTACTCCAAGAGACCCAGTACTTC	CASSGQVLQETQYF
-	TRBJ1-3	TRBV4-3	-	TGCGCCAGCAGCCAAGATTCCCGTGGCGGAAACACCATATATTTT	CASSQDSRGGNTIYF
-	TRBJ1-1	TRBV6-2/TRBV6-3	-	TGTGCCAGCAGTTACTCTTTCCAAACAGCATGGAACACTGAAGCTTTCTTT	CASSYSFQTAWNTEAFF
-	TRBJ1-2	TRBV20-1	-	TGCAGTGCTAGAGTTATAGGGCCGTTCTATGGCTACACCTTC	CSARVIGPFYGYTF
TRBD2	TRBJ2-3	TRBV20-1	-	TGCAGTGCTGCACCATGGCCTAGCGGTACTAAATCGCAGTATTTT	CSAAPWPSGTKSQYF
-	TRBJ2-3	TRBV7-9	-	TGTGCCAGCAGCCCAAAAGGACTTTACACAGATACGCAGTATTTT	CASSPKGLYTDTQYF
TRBD1	TRBJ2-5	TRBV28	-	TGTGCCAGCAGACATGGCACAGGGGGTCGGGAGACCCAGTACTTC	CASRHGTGGRETQYF
-	TRBJ2-7	TRBV29-1	-	TGCAGCACTACCGGGGCAGGGAAATACGAGCAGTACTTC	CSTTGAGKYEQYF
-	TRBJ2-7	TRBV5-6	-	TGTGCCAGCAGCTTGGGTTTGGGGCTCTACGAGCAGTACTTC	CASSLGLGLYEQYF
-	TRBJ2-3	TRBV7-2	-	TGTGCCAGCAGCTTAGAAAGCGGTTGGGGTGCAGATACGCAGTATTTT	CASSLESGWGADTQYF
TRBD1	TRBJ2-4	TRBV18	-	TGTGCCAGCTCACCAGAAGGGGGCGGTGGAGAAAACATTCAGTACTTC	CASSPEGGGGENIQYF
-	TRBJ2-7	TRBV28	once	TGTGCCAGCAGTTTAGACGGAATATCAATAACCAATGAGCAGTACTTC	CASSLDGISITNEQYF
-	TRBJ2-5	TRBV6-5	-	TGTGCCAGCAGTTACTCGTCAGGGTCAGTCGGGGAGACCCAGTACTTC	CASSYSSGSVGETQYF
-	TRBJ2-1	TRBV28	once	TGTGCCAGCAGTGGGCAAGGGGTGGGTTACAATGAGCAGTTCTTC	CASSGQGVGYNEQFF
-	TRBJ2-7	TRBV7-2	-	TGTGCCAGCAGCTTATACCGGGGGCTAGCGGCCTACGAGCAGTACTTC	CASSLYRGLAAYEQYF
TRBD1	TRBJ2-7	TRBV5-1	-	TGCGCCAGCAGCCCGCGGACAGGGGGCCTCTACGAGCAGTACTTC	CASSPRTGGLYEQYF
-	TRBJ2-3	TRBV20-1	-	TGCAGTGCTAGAGGGACAGAGCAAACGCAGTATTTT	CSARGTEQTQYF
-	TRBJ2-7	TRBV28	few	TGTGCCAGCAGTCCTACCTGGGACGAGCAGTACTTC	CASSPTWDEQYF
TRBD2	TRBJ2-4	TRBV4-3	few	TGCGCCAGCAGCCAAGAGGGGCTAGCGGGAGTTGCAAACATTCAGTACTTC	CASSQEGLAGVANIQYF
TRBD2	TRBJ2-7	TRBV28	few	TGCGCCAGCTCTCTAGCGGGAGGGCCGGACGAGCAGTACTTC	CASSLAGGPDEQYF
-	TRBJ2-7	TRBV7-6	-	TGTGCCAGCAGCTTAGTTCTAGAGGAACGCTACGAGCAGTACTTC	CASSLVLEERYEQYF
-	TRBJ1-3	TRBV28	few	TGTGCCAGCACCTGGAGGGCTGGAAACACCATATATTTT	CASTWRAGNTIYF
TRBD2	TRBJ2-7	TRBV15	-	TGTGCCACCAGCAGAGTCCCGGGACTAGCGACCAACGAGCAGTACTTC	CATSRVPGLATNEQYF
TRBD1	TRBJ1-5	TRBV6-6	-	TGTGCCAGCAGTAAGAGCCGGGACAGTAGCAATCAGCCCCAGCATTTT	CASSKSRDSSNQPQHF
TRBD1	TRBJ2-7	TRBV5-1	few	TGCGCCAGCAGCTCCACGGGACAGGGGGCCTACGAGCAGTACTTC	CASSSTGQGAYEQYF
-	TRBJ2-1	TRBV16	-	TGTGCCAGCAGCCGAGATTATACGAATGAGCAGTTCTTC	CASSRDYTNEQFF